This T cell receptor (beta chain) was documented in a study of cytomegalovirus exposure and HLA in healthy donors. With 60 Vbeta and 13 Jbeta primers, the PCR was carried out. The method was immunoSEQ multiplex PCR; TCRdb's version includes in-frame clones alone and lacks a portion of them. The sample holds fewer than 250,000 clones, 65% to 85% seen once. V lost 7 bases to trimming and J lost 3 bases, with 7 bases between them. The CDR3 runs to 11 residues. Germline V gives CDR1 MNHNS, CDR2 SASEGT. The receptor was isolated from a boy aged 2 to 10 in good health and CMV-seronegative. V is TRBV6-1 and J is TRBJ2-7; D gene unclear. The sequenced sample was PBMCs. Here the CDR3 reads CASIQNYEQYF. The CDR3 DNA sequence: TGTGCCAGCATCCAGAACTACGAGCAGTACTTC.